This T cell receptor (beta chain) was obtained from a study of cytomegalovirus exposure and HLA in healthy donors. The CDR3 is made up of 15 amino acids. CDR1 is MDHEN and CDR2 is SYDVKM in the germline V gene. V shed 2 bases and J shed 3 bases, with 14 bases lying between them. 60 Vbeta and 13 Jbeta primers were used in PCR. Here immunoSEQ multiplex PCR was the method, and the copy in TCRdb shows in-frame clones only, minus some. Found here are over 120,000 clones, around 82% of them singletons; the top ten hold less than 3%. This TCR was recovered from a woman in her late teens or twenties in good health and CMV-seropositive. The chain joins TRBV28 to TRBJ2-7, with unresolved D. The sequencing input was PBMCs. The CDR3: CASSLSISTHYEQYF. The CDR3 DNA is TGTGCCAGCAGTTTAAGTATTAGTACGCACTACGAGCAGTACTTC.